This TCR beta chain was sequenced in a study of T cell responses to AZD1222 COVID-19 vaccine. The CDR3 totals 15 residues. Trimming pared 2 bases from V and 3 bases from J, leaving 13 bases between. Germline loops: CDR1 LNHNV, CDR2 YYDKDF (reference sequence). Data came from immunoSEQ multiplex PCR; TCRdb stores just in-frame clones and leaves some out. The table records more than 95,000 clones, about 87% of them present only once. Comment on this clone: Its antigen remains unknown.

Findings and caveats of the study: Two doses of AZD1222 preceded a rise in Spike-specific TCR breadth and depth.

The chain combines TRBV15 with TRBJ1-2; D possibly corresponds to TRBD1 (5 bases). The source is an adult in good health. The material sequenced was peripheral blood, taken on day 0 of AZD1222 vaccination. The CDR3 coding sequence is TGTGCCACCAGCAGACTCAGGGATATGGACTATGGCTACACCTTC. Residues: CATSRLRDMDYGYTF.